This TCR beta chain comes out of a study of T cells after yellow fever vaccination. This CDR3 contains 17 residues. Germline V gene sequence: CDR1 SGHTA, CDR2 FQGTGA. With V trimmed by 4 bases and J by 6 bases, 9 bases remained unmatched. MiXCR, applied by TCRdb to the 5' RACE reads, yields one record per CDR3 protein. The sample shows 150,000 or so distinct CDR3 sequences, almost 7% of them seen only once. This clonotype has at least ten counts. The rearrangement links TRBV7-3 to TRBJ2-1, with 13 bases aligning to TRBD2. Source: CD4+ T cells sorted from PBMCs, taken around 5 days after the first yellow fever vaccination. This clonotype originated in a man aged 18-30 years who received the YFV17D yellow fever vaccine. The DNA for the CDR3 is TGTGCCAGCAGCTCAACCGGGACTAGCGGGGCAGGCAATGAGCAGTTCTTC. This sequence encodes CASSSTGTSGAGNEQFF.